This T cell receptor (beta chain) was documented in a study of shared clonotypes between healthy human individuals. This CDR3 is 14 amino acids long. Germline assignment: CDR1 MNHEY and CDR2 SMNVEV (reference sequence). The germline V and J ends were trimmed by 6 bases and 4 bases, with 15 bases remaining between them. Profiling relied on immunoSEQ multiplex PCR, and the TCRdb table lists in-frame clones only, not all of them. The data contain about 1 million clones, roughly 80% of them singletons. This clonotype was sampled from a man younger than 35 in good health. Source material: memory CD4+ T cells sorted from blood. The subset denotes: CD45RA-negative fraction. The chain links TRBV27 to TRBJ1-2; a weak D match, TRBD1 (6 bases). The CDR3 loop is CASRAVGGPYGYTF. In nucleotides, the CDR3 is TGTGCCAGCAGGGCCGTCGGGGGCCCCTATGGCTACACCTTC.